This TCR beta chain was recovered during a study of T cells after yellow fever vaccination (dated by TCRdb to between 2017 and 2020). Study-level background: The SMART-Seq v4 Ultra Low Input RNA kit was used to prepare libraries from fractions with low cell numbers. Blood was collected at multiple timepoints before and after primary and secondary immunization, and bulk PBMC replicates and cell subsets were isolated. Two healthy male donors, one aged 18 to 30 and one aged 30 to 39 years, made up the cohort. Bulk TCR alpha and beta repertoires were sequenced longitudinally to track T-cell clones before and after primary and booster YFV17D yellow fever vaccination. Study-wide findings and limitations: Only a couple of donors were included in the study, so the extent to which the findings can be generalized is limited. FACS-sorted repertoires could contain abundant contaminating clonotypes from the bulk population, so computational filtering was required. Compared with the primary T-cell response, the secondary T-cell response was weaker but faster, peaking on day 5 rather than day 15. Most clones expanded after primary vaccination (96% of CD4 and over 80% of CD8) were re-detected after the booster, suggesting that broad memory maintenance occurred. A small fraction of clonotypes appeared in both the CD4 and CD8 compartments, likely as a result of convergent recombination.

The intended sense of this specimen's treatment or condition label: live attenuated yellow fever vaccine strain. Two biological replicates of bulk PBMCs were collected at each blood-draw timepoint. A standard Ficoll-Paque protocol was used to isolate PBMCs from peripheral blood. RNA was extracted with TriZol from bulk PBMCs, CD4 and CD8 fractions, and dextramer-positive and dextramer-negative fractions. This clonotype has only a few counts. It has no known antigen specificity. Per-base qualities were not stored, and no clone one base away is much larger. From the cysteine through the valine, the CDR3 covers 16 amino acids. The kept DNA is CDR3 alone, 48 bases in frame from the first base. V gives up 3 bases and J gives up 2 bases, and the segment between their germline ends measures 18 bases. The germline V gene (reference sequence) yields SGHKS for CDR1 and YYEKEE for CDR2. TCR cDNA was synthesized by 5'RACE template switching, through which a universal primer site and unique molecular identifiers were introduced. Priming for cDNA synthesis came from both the TCR alpha and TCR beta constant segments. Libraries were amplified in two PCR steps, with sample barcodes and sequencing adapters added in the second step. Sequencing of libraries was performed on Illumina HiSeq 2500 (2x100 bp) or NovaSeq (2x150 bp). Concerning the study's data processing: MIGEC was used to demultiplex reads and collapse the reads into UMI consensus sequences, and MiXCR was used for V(D)J alignment. Vaccine-responding clonotypes were identified with edgeR using replicate PBMC samples, with FDR below 0.01 and a log2 fold change above 5 up to day 15 being required. CD4 or CD8 identity was assigned to each bulk clonotype according to whether the clonotype was present at higher abundance in the sequenced CD4 repertoire or the sequenced CD8 repertoire. TCRdb redid the processing of the public reads, applying fastp at Q25 and MiXCR, and retained in-frame beta chains. Identical CDR3 proteins give one entry, which carries the most common genes and DNA. TCRdb, not the original authors, processed these V and J calls. Across this sample there are 300,000 to 450,000 distinct CDR3 sequences, with 7% to 10% seen only once. Approximately 16% of the sample belongs to the ten largest clones.

The chain is assembled from TRBV5-5 and TRBJ2-7; a weak D assignment points to TRBD2 (6 bases agree). Sequenced material: PBMCs, taken approximately 47 days after the first yellow fever vaccination. This sequence was found in a man younger than 35 who received the YFV17D yellow fever vaccine. The CDR3 region reads CASSSRGAPLTYEQYV. The DNA sequence is TGTGCCAGCAGCTCCCGCGGGGCTCCACTGACCTACGAGCAGTACGTC.